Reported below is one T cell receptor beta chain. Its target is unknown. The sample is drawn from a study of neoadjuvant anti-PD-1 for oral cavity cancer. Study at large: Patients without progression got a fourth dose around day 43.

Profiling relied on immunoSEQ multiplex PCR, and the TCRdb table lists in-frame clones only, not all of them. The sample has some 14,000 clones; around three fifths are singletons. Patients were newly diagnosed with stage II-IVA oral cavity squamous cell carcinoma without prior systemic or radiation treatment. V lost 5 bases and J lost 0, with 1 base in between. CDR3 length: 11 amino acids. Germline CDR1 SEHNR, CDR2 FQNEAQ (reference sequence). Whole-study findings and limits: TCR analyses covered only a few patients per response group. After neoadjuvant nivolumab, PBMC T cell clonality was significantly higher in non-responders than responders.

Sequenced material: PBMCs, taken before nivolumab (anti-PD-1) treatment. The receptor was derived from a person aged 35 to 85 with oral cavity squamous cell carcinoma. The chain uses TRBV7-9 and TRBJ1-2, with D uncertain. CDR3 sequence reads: CASSTNYGYTF. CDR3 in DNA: TGTGCCAGCAGCACTAACTATGGCTACACCTTC.